A selection of T cell receptor beta chains follows, all from one sample in a study of cytomegalovirus exposure and HLA in healthy donors. Clones were read by immunoSEQ multiplex PCR, and TCRdb kept only the in-frame ones, dropping some. This table has 150,000 to 170,000 clones, 74% appearing once. The specimen was PBMCs. These TCRs come from a man aged 25 to 45 in good health and CMV-seronegative. The CDR3 runs from the conserved cysteine through the conserved F or W. A D gene is named only where the DNA matches it firmly. Rows give clone size only sometimes, using once, few, many, or a class for an expanded clone.

DNA	CDR3	V	D	size	J
TGTGCCAGCAGCAACCCCGGGACAGCCTACGAGCAGTACTTC	CASSNPGTAYEQYF	TRBV28	TRBD1	NA	TRBJ2-7
TGCGCCAGCAGCCAAGACAGGCAGGGGGTCTACAATGAGCAGTTCTTC	CASSQDRQGVYNEQFF	TRBV4-3	TRBD1	NA	TRBJ2-1
TGTGCCAGCATCCCGACTAGCCGGGAGACCCAGTACTTC	CASIPTSRETQYF	TRBV7-9	TRBD2	few	TRBJ2-5
TGTGCCAGCAGCCGCGGGGGGGCGGCGTACAATGAGCAGTTCTTC	CASSRGGAAYNEQFF	TRBV6-6	TRBD2	NA	TRBJ2-1
TGTGCCAGCAGCTTAGAATTGCGGACAGGAGACGAGCAGTACTTC	CASSLELRTGDEQYF	TRBV13	TRBD1	NA	TRBJ2-7
TGTGCCAGCAGCCCGGGCGGGACAGGGGGCAATCAGCCCCAGCATTTT	CASSPGGTGGNQPQHF	TRBV21-1	NA	NA	TRBJ1-5
TGTGCCAGCAGCGTAGGCCGGACAGGACTATACAATGAGCAGTTCTTC	CASSVGRTGLYNEQFF	TRBV9	NA	NA	TRBJ2-1
TGCGCCAGCAGCCAAGGCACTCCCGGCACAGATACGCAGTATTTT	CASSQGTPGTDTQYF	TRBV4-1	NA	NA	TRBJ2-3
TGCGCCAGCAGCCAAGAAGCAGGCCCCTACGAGCAGTACTTC	CASSQEAGPYEQYF	TRBV4-1	NA	few	TRBJ2-7
TGTGCCAGCTCACCAAGGACAGGGGCGGCTTTCTTT	CASSPRTGAAFF	TRBV18	TRBD1	few	TRBJ1-1
TGTGCTAGTGGTTTCGGGAACACCATATATTTT	CASGFGNTIYF	TRBV12-5	NA	NA	TRBJ1-3
TGTGCCAGCAGCTTAGTGCGGGGGGAGGGTGAGCAGTTCTTC	CASSLVRGEGEQFF	TRBV7-8	TRBD2	NA	TRBJ2-1
TGTGCCAGCAGTTCACTAGCGGGACTTCTCCAAGAGACCCAGTACTTC	CASSSLAGLLQETQYF	TRBV6-5	TRBD2	NA	TRBJ2-5
TGTGCCAGCAGTGACACAGGGGGCCAGGGAGAGACCCAGTACTTC	CASSDTGGQGETQYF	TRBV2	TRBD1	NA	TRBJ2-5
TGCAGCGTTGACCAGGGCGGCGGGGAGCTGTTTTTT	CSVDQGGGELFF	TRBV29-1	NA	NA	TRBJ2-2
TGTGCCAGCAGTGAGTTGGGGACAGGTTTGAACACTGAAGCTTTCTTT	CASSELGTGLNTEAFF	TRBV6-1	TRBD1	once	TRBJ1-1